These T cell receptor beta chains were read from a single sample in a study of cytomegalovirus exposure and HLA in healthy donors. TCRdb's table, derived via immunoSEQ multiplex PCR, lists solely in-frame clones and lacks some. The table has 150,000 or so clones, approximately 79% seen once. Sequences were obtained from PBMCs. All receptors derive from a woman in her fifties or sixties in good health and CMV-seropositive. Each CDR3 is given with its conserved first and last residue. A D gene is named only where the DNA matches it firmly. For some rows the clone size is stated as once, few or many, or as a class when expanded; others skip it.

>TRBV28|NA|TRBJ1-6|NA
TGTGCCAGCAGTCTCAGGGGTTATTCACCCCTCCACTTT
CASSLRGYSPLHF
>TRBV30|TRBD1|TRBJ2-6|NA
TGTGCCTGGAGTGGGACAGGCTGGTCCTCTGGGGCCAACGTCCTGACTTTC
CAWSGTGWSSGANVLTF
>TRBV6-6|NA|TRBJ2-1|few
TGTGCCAGCAGTCGACTAGATGGCAATGAGCAGTTCTTC
CASSRLDGNEQFF
>TRBV30|TRBD1|TRBJ2-3|NA
TGTGCCTGGAGTAGAGGGACAGGGGAAACAGATACGCAGTATTTT
CAWSRGTGETDTQYF
>TRBV4-2|TRBD2|TRBJ2-7|NA
TGTGCCAGCAGACCCACGGGGGTAGCGGGGCCCTACGAGCAGTACTTC
CASRPTGVAGPYEQYF
>TRBV10-3|NA|TRBJ2-1|NA
TGTGCCATCAGTGAGAGGCAGGATCGAACCTACAATGAGCAGTTCTTC
CAISERQDRTYNEQFF
>TRBV10-2|NA|TRBJ2-1|once
TGCGCCAGCAGTTCAGGGGGGTCCTACAATGAGCAGTTCTTC
CASSSGGSYNEQFF
>TRBV7-2|TRBD2|TRBJ2-7|NA
TGTGCCAGCAGCACTAGCGGGGGGGGCTACGAGCAGTACTTC
CASSTSGGGYEQYF
>TRBV6-5|TRBD1|TRBJ1-1|NA
TGTGCCAGCAGTTTCCGGGGACAGGGGAACACTGAAGCTTTCTTT
CASSFRGQGNTEAFF
>TRBV6-5|TRBD1|TRBJ1-2|NA
TGTGCCAGCAGGGGAAAGGACAGGGGCTATGGCTACACCTTC
CASRGKDRGYGYTF
>TRBV11-2|NA|TRBJ2-3|NA
TGTGCCAGCAGCCCCCTCGGGTCTAGCACAGATACGCAGTATTTT
CASSPLGSSTDTQYF
>TRBV7-2|TRBD1|TRBJ2-2|NA
TGTGCCAGCAGCTTAGGGACAGGGACCCTCGGGGAGCTGTTTTTT
CASSLGTGTLGELFF
>TRBV7-2|NA|TRBJ2-3|NA
TGTGCCAGCAGCTTAGAGGGGCGGTCTCCAGATACGCAGTATTTT
CASSLEGRSPDTQYF
>TRBV5-1|TRBD1|TRBJ2-4|NA
TGCGCCAGCAGCTCGGGGGACAGGACTAAATCAGCCAAAAACATTCAGTACTTC
CASSSGDRTKSAKNIQYF
>TRBV5-1|NA|TRBJ2-3|NA
TGCGCCAGCACCTCGATGGCCAGCACAGATACGCAGTATTTT
CASTSMASTDTQYF
>TRBV29-1|TRBD1|TRBJ1-4|NA
TGCAGCGTTGCAAAGTCGGGGACAGGGAACGAAAAACTGTTTTTT
CSVAKSGTGNEKLFF
>TRBV11-2|NA|TRBJ2-1|NA
TGTGCCAGCAGCTTAAATAGTTTCTCCTACAATGAGCAGTTCTTC
CASSLNSFSYNEQFF
>TRBV25-1|TRBD1|TRBJ1-6|few
TGTGCCAGCAGTGAATTGGACAGGGACAATTCACCCCTCCACTTT
CASSELDRDNSPLHF
>TRBV6-1|NA|TRBJ2-3|NA
TGTGCCAGCAGTGAAGTAACAGGGTTCTTCTATTTT
CASSEVTGFFYF
>TRBV19|NA|TRBJ2-3|NA
TGTGCCAGTAGTATAGGGACAAGAGATACGCAGTATTTT
CASSIGTRDTQYF
>TRBV5-1|NA|TRBJ2-1|NA
TGCGCCAGCAGCCCAAGTCGGAATGAGCAGTTCTTC
CASSPSRNEQFF
>TRBV15|NA|TRBJ2-7|NA
TGTGCCACCAGCAGAAAGGGTCGGGACTACGAGCAGTACTTC
CATSRKGRDYEQYF
>TRBV6-1|TRBD1|TRBJ2-1|NA
TGTGCCAGCAGGTACACAGGGGTCAATGAGCAGTTCTTC
CASRYTGVNEQFF
>TRBV5-1|NA|TRBJ2-7|few
TGCGCCAGCAGCTTGGTTGGGGGGAGCAACGAGCAGTACTTC
CASSLVGGSNEQYF
>TRBV2|NA|TRBJ2-5|few
TGTGCCAGCAGTACCCTAATACAGACCCAGTACTTC
CASSTLIQTQYF
>TRBV4-3|NA|TRBJ2-3|NA
TGCGCCAGCAGCCAACGGACACTAACTAACACAGATACGCAGTATTTT
CASSQRTLTNTDTQYF
>TRBV2|NA|TRBJ2-7|NA
TGTGCCAGCAGTGAGGGTCACTACCAGTCCTACGAGCAGTACTTC
CASSEGHYQSYEQYF
>TRBV11-2|NA|TRBJ1-5|NA
TGTGCCAGCAGCCCGGGGGGCAATCAGCCCCAGCATTTT
CASSPGGNQPQHF
>TRBV5-1|TRBD1|TRBJ1-1|NA
TGCGCCAGCAGCTCCCGACAGGGGGCGGTGAACACTGAAGCTTTCTTT
CASSSRQGAVNTEAFF
>TRBV7-2|NA|TRBJ1-5|few
TGTGCCAGCAGCTTAGCTTGGGGGGGGGATCAGCCCCAGCATTTT
CASSLAWGGDQPQHF
>TRBV27|NA|TRBJ2-2|NA
TGTGCCAGCAGTTCAAACAGGGCCGGGGAGCTGTTTTTT
CASSSNRAGELFF
>TRBV6-5|TRBD1|TRBJ2-3|NA
TGTGCCAGCAGTTACCCACAGGGGGCGATCACAGATACGCAGTATTTT
CASSYPQGAITDTQYF